This T cell receptor beta chain was obtained from a study of shared clonotypes between healthy human individuals. Looking at the study overall: There were three CD4 naive, three CD4 memory, two CD8 naive and one CD8 memory plates per donor. Whole-study findings and limits: A handful of donors shared approximately 5% of their naive CD4 clonotypes. An effect of sequencing depth on clonotype sharing among donors was expected.

When replicate PCRs were run on sorted subsets, they used about 220 ng DNA, approximately 33,000 T cell genomes. Measured with immunoSEQ multiplex PCR; TCRdb has only the in-frame clones, and not every one. The sample lists about 1.5 million clones; approximately 96% were seen once. Note on this clone: Its antigen is still unknown.

This sequence originates from a young man in good health. Sequenced: naive CD4+ T cells sorted from blood. Documented subset: CD45RA+ positively selected.

CDR3 nucleotides: TGTGCCAGCAGTCCCTCGGGGGACCTCCAGTACTTC. Translated: CASSPSGDLQYF. The rearrangement joins TRBV6-5 to TRBJ2-7, with D possibly being TRBD2 (6 bases). V lost 5 bases to trimming and J lost 10 bases, with 15 bases between them. The CDR3 runs to 12 residues. Germline V gene sequence: CDR1 MNHEY, CDR2 SVGAGI.